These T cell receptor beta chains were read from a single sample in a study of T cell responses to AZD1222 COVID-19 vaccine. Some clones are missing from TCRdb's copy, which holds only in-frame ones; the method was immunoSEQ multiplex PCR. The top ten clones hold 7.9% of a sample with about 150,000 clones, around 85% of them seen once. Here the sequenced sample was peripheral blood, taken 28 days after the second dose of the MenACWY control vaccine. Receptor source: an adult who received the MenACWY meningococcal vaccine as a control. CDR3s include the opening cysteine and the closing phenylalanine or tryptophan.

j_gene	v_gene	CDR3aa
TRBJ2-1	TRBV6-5	CASRRVDNSYNEQFF
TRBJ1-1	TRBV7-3	CASSLTGQGASEAFF
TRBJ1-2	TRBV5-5	CASSAPGQGSLNYGYTF
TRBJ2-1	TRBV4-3	CASSQRLAWNEQFF
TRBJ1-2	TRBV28	CASSLLNRGGYTF
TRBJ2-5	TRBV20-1	CSARAGETQYF
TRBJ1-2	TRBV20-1	CSASSGPSGYGYTF
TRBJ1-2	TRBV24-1	CATSVAANYGYTF
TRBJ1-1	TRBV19	CASSQTGSATEAFF
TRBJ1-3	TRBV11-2	CASSFTSSGNTIYF
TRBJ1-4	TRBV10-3	CAISDYEKLFF
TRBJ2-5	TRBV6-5	CASSYDRAVGETQYF
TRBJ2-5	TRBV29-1	CSVRQETQYF
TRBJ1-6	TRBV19	CASKGSGGLNSPLHF
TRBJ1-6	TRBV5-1	CASSLGSGTSLHF
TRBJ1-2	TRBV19	CASNPGGNYGYTF
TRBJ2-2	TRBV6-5	CASSYSRVNTGELFF
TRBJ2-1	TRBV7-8	CASSPQRQGLLSYNEQFF
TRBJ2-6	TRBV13	CASSFTGTGGANVLTF
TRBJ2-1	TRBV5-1	CASSYLAGSDNEQFF
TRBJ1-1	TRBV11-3	CASSLGGRNTEAFF
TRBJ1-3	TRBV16	CASSHQIQVNSGNTIYF
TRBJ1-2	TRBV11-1	CASSSTGTKYGYTF
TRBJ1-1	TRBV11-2	CASSLGGGNTEAFF
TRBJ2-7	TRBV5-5	CASSFRGAEQYF
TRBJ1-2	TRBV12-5	CASGLVVGSRRYGYTF
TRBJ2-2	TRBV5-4	CASSLGLAGAGATGELFF
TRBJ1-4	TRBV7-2	CASSSRQGGKLFF